This note documents a single TCR beta chain sequence. Its antigen is still unknown. After isolation, RNA underwent reverse transcription to generate cDNA as the sequencing template. Profiled with immunoSEQ multiplex PCR; TCRdb holds only in-frame clones, not every one. The profile shows approximately 180,000 clones, around 60% of them singletons. This sample was included in a study of CD8+ T cells in alopecia areata. Study results and limitations: The study also sequences resident alphabeta T cells of normal skin in scalp samples.

CDR3 length: 16 amino acids. The J segment lost 5 bases and the V segment lost 2 bases, leaving 10 bases of the junction unmatched. Per the germline V gene, CDR1 is SGDLS and CDR2 is YYNGEE. Treatment reported: oral pan-JAK inhibitor, 5-10 mg twice daily. The sequence was collected from a human donor with alopecia areata. This sample comprised CD4+ T cells sorted from blood, obtained around week 47, from a patient treated with tofacitinib. The chain employs TRBV9 and TRBJ2-1; 7 bases line up with TRBD2. The CDR3 bases are TGTGCCAGCAGCGTGGGGCCGGGACTAAAGGACAATGAGCAGTTCTTC. Amino acid sequence: CASSVGPGLKDNEQFF.